This TCR beta chain was profiled in a study of blood T cell repertoires in COVID-19. As for the study in general: Both acute and convalescent COVID-19 samples were obtained from the United States, Italy and Spain. Nucleic acid was either cDNA or gDNA, and it came from T cells, B-cell-depleted T cells, or PBMCs.

The length of the CDR3 is 14 residues. V dropped 1 base and J dropped 7 bases, with 8 bases sitting between them. Germline-derived CDR1 and CDR2 are LGHDT and YNNKEL (reference sequence). Original processing methods: Amplification from reference gene primers served as the basis for estimated nucleated cell counts. TCRdb keeps only in-frame clones here, not all; method: immunoSEQ multiplex PCR. V, J and clone size are taken as reported in that table, and D and trimming were inferred from the DNA itself. The sample shows fewer than 500,000 clones, approximately 92% of them seen only once. The rearrangement links TRBV3-1 (or the pseudogene TRBV3-2) to TRBJ1-6; D remains unclear. The receptor was isolated from a man between 25 and 39 years old who had recovered from COVID-19. Sequenced: PBMCs or T cells enriched from blood (not recorded which). The CDR3 coding sequence is TGTGCCAGCAGCCAAGGGGCGTCGAATTCACCCCTCCACTTT. Translated: CASSQGASNSPLHF.